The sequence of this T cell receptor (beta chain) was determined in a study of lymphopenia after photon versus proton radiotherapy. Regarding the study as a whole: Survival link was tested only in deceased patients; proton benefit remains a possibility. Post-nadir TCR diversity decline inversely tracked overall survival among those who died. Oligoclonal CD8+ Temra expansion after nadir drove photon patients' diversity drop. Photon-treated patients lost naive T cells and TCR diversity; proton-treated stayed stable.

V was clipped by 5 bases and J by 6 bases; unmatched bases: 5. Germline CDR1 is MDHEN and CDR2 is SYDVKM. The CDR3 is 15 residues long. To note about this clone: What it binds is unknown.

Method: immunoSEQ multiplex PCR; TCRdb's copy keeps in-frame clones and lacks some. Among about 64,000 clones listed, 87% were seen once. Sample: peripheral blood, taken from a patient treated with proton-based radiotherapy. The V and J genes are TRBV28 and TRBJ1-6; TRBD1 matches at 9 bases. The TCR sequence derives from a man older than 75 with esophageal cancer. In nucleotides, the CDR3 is TGTGCCAGCAGTCAACAGGGGGCGCCTAATTCACCCCTCCACTTT. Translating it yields CASSQQGAPNSPLHF.